Reported below is one T cell receptor (beta chain). Its antigen is unknown. Libraries were prepared by immunoSEQ multiplex PCR; TCRdb keeps only in-frame clonotypes and omits some of them. The sample has about 24,000 clones; 92% are singletons. The CDR3 runs to 13 residues. Trimming took off 5 bases at V and 0 bases at J, with 8 bases between the two ends. Per the germline V gene, CDR1 is SGHAT and CDR2 is FQNNGV. The sample is drawn from a study of T cells in localized non-small cell lung cancer. Study results and limitations: The highest T cell clonality was in uninvolved adjacent lung, above tumor. Appearing in adjacent lung were a median approximately 50 of the top 100 tumor clones. Sequence data derive from only one tumor region, so heterogeneity remains possible.

The gene calls are TRBV11-2 and TRBJ2-7; D tentatively fits TRBD1 or TRBD2 (5 bases each). This TCR was recovered from a man aged 40 to 75 with stage III squamous cell lung carcinoma. Specimen: peripheral blood, collected before any cancer treatment. The CDR3 loop reads CASSPGPSYEQYF. The CDR3 DNA reads TGTGCCAGCAGCCCGGGACCCTCCTACGAGCAGTACTTC.